This entry describes one T cell receptor beta chain. The antigen remains undetermined. Germline CDR1 MNHNS, CDR2 SASEGT. V dropped 3 bases and J dropped 11 bases, with 16 bases sitting between them. This CDR3 has 13 residues. Repertoires were generated with immunoSEQ multiplex PCR, while TCRdb's copy carries only in-frame clones and drops some. The sample records 150,000 or so clones, about 93% being singletons. The sample is drawn from a study of T cell responses to AZD1222 COVID-19 vaccine. The study's findings and limits: AZD1222 recipients seropositive at baseline numbered only 6 or 7. Scientists sampled the repertoires only once the peak T cell response had passed. Vaccine-related CD4 TCRs covered spike, predominating at 160-218 and 743-854. Among spike-specific TCRs, nearly half reportedly target unmutated variant regions.

The V and J genes are TRBV6-1 and TRBJ1-1, with D possibly matching TRBD1 (5 bases). The sample consisted of peripheral blood, taken on day 0 of AZD1222 vaccination. The TCR originated in an adult in good health. The CDR3 loop is CASSDPTASEAFF. The CDR3 DNA is TGTGCCAGCAGTGACCCGACAGCTTCCGAGGCTTTCTTT.